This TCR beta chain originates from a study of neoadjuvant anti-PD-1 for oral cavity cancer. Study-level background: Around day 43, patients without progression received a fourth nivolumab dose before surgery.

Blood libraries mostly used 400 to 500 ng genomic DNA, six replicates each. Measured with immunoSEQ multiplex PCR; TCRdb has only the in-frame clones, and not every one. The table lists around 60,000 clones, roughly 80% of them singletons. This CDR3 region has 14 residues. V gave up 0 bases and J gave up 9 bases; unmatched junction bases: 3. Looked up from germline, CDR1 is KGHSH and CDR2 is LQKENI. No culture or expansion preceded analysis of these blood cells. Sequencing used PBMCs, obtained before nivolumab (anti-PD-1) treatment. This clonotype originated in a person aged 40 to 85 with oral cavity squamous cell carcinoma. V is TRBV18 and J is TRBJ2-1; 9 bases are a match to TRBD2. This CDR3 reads CASSPPAGGSEQFF. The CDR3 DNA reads TGTGCCAGCTCACCACCGGCGGGGGGGAGTGAGCAGTTCTTC. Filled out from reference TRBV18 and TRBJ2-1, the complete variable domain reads NAGVMQNPRHLVRRRGQEARLRCSPMKGHSHVYWYRQLPEEGLKFMVYLQKENIIDESGMPKERFSAEFPKEGPSILRIQQVVRGDSAAYFCASSPPAGGSEQFFGPGTRLTVL.